Listed below are T cell receptor beta chains from one sample, sequenced in a study of T cells in Graves' hyperthyroidism and ophthalmopathy. MiXCR, run by TCRdb on the multiplex PCR reads, gives a single entry per CDR3 protein. Of some 360,000 distinct CDR3 sequences listed, roughly 13% are singletons. Sequencing was done on a sample of blood. These receptors all come from a woman in her fifties or sixties with Graves' hyperthyroidism. CDR3s include the opening cysteine and the closing phenylalanine or tryptophan. The D gene is left open where the match is weak. Clone size appears in some rows only: once, few, many, or a class for an expanded clone.

D gene,J gene,V gene,clone size,CDR3 DNA,CDR3 protein
.,TRBJ2-1,TRBV6-1,few,TGTGCCAGCAGACTTCGAGCGGACAGCTCCTACAATGAGCAGTTCTTC,CASRLRADSSYNEQFF
.,TRBJ1-1,TRBV7-9,.,TGTGCCAGCAGCTCAACTCTAGGGGGGAACACTGAAGCTTTCTTT,CASSSTLGGNTEAFF
.,TRBJ2-7,TRBV20-1,many,TGCAGTGCTAGAGATGGTGGCGGCAGGCCCTACGAGCAGTACTTC,CSARDGGGRPYEQYF
TRBD2,TRBJ2-5,TRBV11-2,few,TGTGCCAGCAGCCTGCCACCGGGACTAGCGGGAGGTACGGAGACCCAGTACTTC,CASSLPPGLAGGTETQYF
.,TRBJ1-4,TRBV6-1,few,TGTGCCAGCAGGAAACGGGGAGGGAATGAAAAACTGTTTTTT,CASRKRGGNEKLFF
TRBD1,TRBJ1-1,TRBV24-1,many,TGTGCCACCAGTGATCCCAACAGGGGTCGAAGGATGAACACTGAAGCTTTCTTT,CATSDPNRGRRMNTEAFF
.,TRBJ2-1,TRBV20-1,.,TGCAGTGCAATATGGGCGACTGGGTTCGGCAATGAGCAGTTCTTC,CSAIWATGFGNEQFF
TRBD2,TRBJ2-1,TRBV7-3,many,TGTGCCAGCAGCTCAATTGGAGGGGCGGGGGGAAGCTCCTACAATGAGCAGTTCTTC,CASSSIGGAGGSSYNEQFF
.,TRBJ2-1,TRBV9,.,TGTGCCAGCAGCGCCTCTACTAGCAATGAGCAGTTCTTC,CASSASTSNEQFF
.,TRBJ1-5,TRBV18,many,TGTGCCAGCTCACAGACAGGTCGCGATCAGCCCCAGCATTTT,CASSQTGRDQPQHF
.,TRBJ1-1,TRBV11-3,.,TGTGCCAGCAGCCCCCGGTCCGCCACTGAAGCTTTCTTT,CASSPRSATEAFF
TRBD1,TRBJ1-6,TRBV6-5,few,TGTGCCAGCAGTTACCGGGACAGCAATAATTCACCCCTCCACTTT,CASSYRDSNNSPLHF
.,TRBJ1-3,TRBV20-1,.,TGCAGTGCCCAGCGGGCCCTAGGAGGGGCTGGAAACACCATATATTTT,CSAQRALGGAGNTIYF
.,TRBJ2-2,TRBV18,many,TGTGCCAGCTCACCACCGGAGTCCGGGGAGCTGTTTTTT,CASSPPESGELFF
.,TRBJ2-2,TRBV5-4,.,TGTGCCAGCGGAAGCGGCCGAAGTAGCACCGGGGAGCTGTTTTTT,CASGSGRSSTGELFF
.,TRBJ2-5,TRBV11-3,.,TGTGCCAGCAGCTTCGACCAAGCAGAGACCCAGTACTTC,CASSFDQAETQYF
TRBD2,TRBJ2-3,TRBV7-8,many,TGTGCCAGCAGCCTAGGGACTAGCGGGGCACCCACAGATACGCAGTATTTT,CASSLGTSGAPTDTQYF
.,TRBJ1-3,TRBV6-1,many,TGTGCCAGCAGGTTTCAGGGTGGAAACACCATATATTTT,CASRFQGGNTIYF
.,TRBJ2-2,TRBV9,few,TGTGCCAGCAGACCGGGACTCAACCTGGGCACCGGGGAGCTGTTTTTT,CASRPGLNLGTGELFF
.,TRBJ2-7,TRBV5-1,few,TGCGCCAGCAGCCTCCCGGCAGGAGGAACCTACGAGCAGTACTTC,CASSLPAGGTYEQYF
TRBD1,TRBJ1-5,TRBV2,many,TGTGCCAGCTCCGGACAGGGCTTACAGCCCCAGCATTTT,CASSGQGLQPQHF
.,TRBJ1-1,TRBV29-1,.,TGCAGCGGAGCAGGTTACACTGAAGCTTTCTTT,CSGAGYTEAFF
.,TRBJ2-3,TRBV12-3/TRBV12-4,many,TGTGCCAGCAGTTCCACCCCGGGAGTGACAGATACGCAGTATTTT,CASSSTPGVTDTQYF
.,TRBJ1-5,TRBV6-1,.,TGTGCCAGCAGGCGGGACTTTGGGGCTCAGCCCCAGCATTTT,CASRRDFGAQPQHF
.,TRBJ1-4,TRBV13,few,TGTGCCAGCAGCTTTTCGGGGAAAGGTGAAAAACTGTTTTTT,CASSFSGKGEKLFF
.,TRBJ2-3,TRBV18,.,TGTGCCAGCTCACCCTCCACGAGCGCAGATACGCAGTATTTT,CASSPSTSADTQYF
.,TRBJ2-1,TRBV29-1,few,TGCAGCGTTGAAGTCGGACTGGGCAATGAGCAGTTCTTC,CSVEVGLGNEQFF
.,TRBJ2-5,TRBV13,many,TGTGCCAGCAGCCGGGCGGTCGGTGGAGAGACCCAGTACTTC,CASSRAVGGETQYF
TRBD2,TRBJ2-1,TRBV11-2,.,TGCGCCAGCAGCCGGGCGGGCCTAGCGGGAGCTGGGGTGTCCTACAATGAGCAGTTCTTC,CASSRAGLAGAGVSYNEQFF
TRBD1,TRBJ2-7,TRBV5-5,many,TGTGCCAGCAGCTTCCCACAGGGGGCAAAACTCTACGAGCAGTACTTC,CASSFPQGAKLYEQYF
.,TRBJ2-2,TRBV4-1,few,TGCGCCAGCAGCCGAGGGGTAGGGGCGAACACCGGGGAGCTGTTTTTT,CASSRGVGANTGELFF
.,TRBJ1-1,TRBV6-5,.,TGTGCCAGCAGTTACTCGATCGGGGGGGCGAGGGACACTGAAGCTTTCTTT,CASSYSIGGARDTEAFF
.,TRBJ2-7,TRBV19,few,TGTGCCAGTAGTATGAGGTACCGTGCCGACGAGCAGTACTTC,CASSMRYRADEQYF
TRBD1,TRBJ2-5,TRBV28,many,TGTGCCAGCAGTACGCGAGACAGGGGGATCGGAGAGACCCAGTACTTC,CASSTRDRGIGETQYF
TRBD2,TRBJ2-1,TRBV4-1,.,TGCGCCAGCAGCAAGCGGGAGGCCTCCGTCAATGAGCAGTTCTTC,CASSKREASVNEQFF
.,TRBJ2-2,TRBV20-1,few,TGCAGTGCTAGAAGGGGAGCGAACACCGGGGAGCTGTTTTTT,CSARRGANTGELFF
.,TRBJ2-1,TRBV11-2,.,TGTGCCAGCAGCTTGGCCGAGTGGTCCTACAATGAGCAGTTCTTC,CASSLAEWSYNEQFF
TRBD1,TRBJ1-1,TRBV5-1,many,TGCGCCAGCAGCACCAAGACAGGGGGGAACACTGAAGCTTTCTTT,CASSTKTGGNTEAFF
TRBD2,TRBJ2-5,TRBV11-3,.,TGTGCCAGCTGGAGGAGTAGCGGGAGCACAGAGACCCAGTACTTC,CASWRSSGSTETQYF
.,TRBJ2-7,TRBV13,many,TGTGCCAGCAGCCAGATCAGGGGGAGGTACGAGCAGTACTTC,CASSQIRGRYEQYF
.,TRBJ2-1,TRBV3-1,many,TGTGCCAGCAGCCAAGGACCGACCCTCGGGAAGCAGTTCTTC,CASSQGPTLGKQFF
.,TRBJ2-6,TRBV28,many,TGTGCCAGCAGTTTAGGACCGGTGTCTGGGGCCAACGTCCTGACTTTC,CASSLGPVSGANVLTF